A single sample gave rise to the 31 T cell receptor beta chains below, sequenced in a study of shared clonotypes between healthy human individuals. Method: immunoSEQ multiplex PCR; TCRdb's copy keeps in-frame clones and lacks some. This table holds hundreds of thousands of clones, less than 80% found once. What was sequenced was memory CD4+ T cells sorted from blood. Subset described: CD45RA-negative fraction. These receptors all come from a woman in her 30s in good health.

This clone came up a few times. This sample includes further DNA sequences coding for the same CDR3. The CDR3 region has the DNA TGTGCCAGCAGTTTAGGTAAGGATCAGCCCCAGCATTTT. It encodes CASSLGKDQPQHF. The rearrangement links TRBV27 to TRBJ1-5; no definite D call. This CDR3 spans 13 amino acids. The germline gives CDR1 MNHEY, CDR2 SMNVEV (reference sequence). Trimming took off 2 bases at V and 5 bases at J, with 7 bases between the two ends.

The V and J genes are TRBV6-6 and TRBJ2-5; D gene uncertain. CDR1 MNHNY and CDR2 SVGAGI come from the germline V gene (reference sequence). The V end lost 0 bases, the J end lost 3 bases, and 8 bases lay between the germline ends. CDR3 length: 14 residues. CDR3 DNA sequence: TGTGCCAGCAGTTACTCGGGCAGTAAAGAGACCCAGTACTTC. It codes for CASSYSGSKETQYF.

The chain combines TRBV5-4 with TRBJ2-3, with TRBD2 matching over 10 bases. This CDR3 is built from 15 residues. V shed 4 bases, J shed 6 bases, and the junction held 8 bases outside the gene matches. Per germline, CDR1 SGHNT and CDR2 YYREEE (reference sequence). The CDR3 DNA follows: TGTGCCAGCAGCCCTGGGGCTAGCGGGAGCGATACGCAGTATTTT. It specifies CASSPGASGSDTQYF.

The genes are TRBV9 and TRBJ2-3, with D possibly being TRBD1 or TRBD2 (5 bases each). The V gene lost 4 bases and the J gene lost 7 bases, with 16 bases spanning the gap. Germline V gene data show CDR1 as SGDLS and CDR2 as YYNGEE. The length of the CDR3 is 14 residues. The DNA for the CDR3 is TGTGCCAGCAGCTCCCGGGACCAGGGAAATACGCAGTATTTT. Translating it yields CASSSRDQGNTQYF.

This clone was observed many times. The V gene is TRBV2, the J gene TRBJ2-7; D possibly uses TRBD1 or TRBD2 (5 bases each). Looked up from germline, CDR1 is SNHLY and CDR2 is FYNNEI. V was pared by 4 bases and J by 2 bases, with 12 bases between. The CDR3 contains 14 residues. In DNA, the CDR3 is TGTGCCAGCAGTGCGTCTGGGGGTCCCTACGAGCAGTACTTC. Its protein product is CASSASGGPYEQYF.

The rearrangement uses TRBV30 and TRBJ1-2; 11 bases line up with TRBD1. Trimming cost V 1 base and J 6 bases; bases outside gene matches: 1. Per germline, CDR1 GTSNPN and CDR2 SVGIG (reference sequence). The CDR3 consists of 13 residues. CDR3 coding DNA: TGTGCCTGGAGTGCGGACAGGGGGCATGGCTACACCTTC. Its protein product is CAWSADRGHGYTF.

CDR3 sequence (DNA): TGTGCCAGCAGTTTCCCAGGGGGGGAGACCCAGTACTTC. Encoded protein: CASSFPGGETQYF. The V gene is TRBV28, the J gene TRBJ2-5; TRBD1 is a possible D gene (7 bases). This CDR3 contains 13 residues. Deletions cut 3 bases from V and 5 bases from J, with 10 bases between. Germline CDR1 MDHEN, CDR2 SYDVKM.

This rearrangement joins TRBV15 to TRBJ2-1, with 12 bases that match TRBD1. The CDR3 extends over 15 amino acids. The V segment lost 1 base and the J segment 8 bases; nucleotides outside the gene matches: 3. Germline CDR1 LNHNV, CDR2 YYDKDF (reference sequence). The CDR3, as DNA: TGTGCCACCAGCAGAGCGGGACAGGGGGCCGATGAGCAGTTCTTC. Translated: CATSRAGQGADEQFF.

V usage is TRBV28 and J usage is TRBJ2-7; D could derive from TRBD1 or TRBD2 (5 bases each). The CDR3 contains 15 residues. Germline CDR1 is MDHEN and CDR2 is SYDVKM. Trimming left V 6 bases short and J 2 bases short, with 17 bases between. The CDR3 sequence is CASRSPGQGAYEQYF. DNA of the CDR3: TGTGCCAGCAGGTCCCCGGGGCAGGGAGCCTACGAGCAGTACTTC.

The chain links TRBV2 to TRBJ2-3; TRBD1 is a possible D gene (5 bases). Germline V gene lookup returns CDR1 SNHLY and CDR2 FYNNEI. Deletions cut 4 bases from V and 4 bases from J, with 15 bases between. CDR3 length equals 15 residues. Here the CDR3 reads CASSGQRLISDTQYF. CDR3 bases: TGTGCCAGCAGTGGACAGCGCTTAATCTCAGATACGCAGTATTTT.

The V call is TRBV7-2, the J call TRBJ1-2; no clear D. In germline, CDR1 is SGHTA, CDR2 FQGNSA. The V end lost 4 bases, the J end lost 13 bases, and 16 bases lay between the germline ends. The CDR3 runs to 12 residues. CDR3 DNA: TGTGCCAGCAGCTCTTTAAGACCTGGTCTCACCTTC. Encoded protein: CASSSLRPGLTF.

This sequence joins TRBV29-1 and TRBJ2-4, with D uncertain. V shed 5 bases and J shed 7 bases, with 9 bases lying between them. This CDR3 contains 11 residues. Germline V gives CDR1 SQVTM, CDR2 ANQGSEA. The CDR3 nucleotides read TGCAGCGTTACGGTTGGGAACATTCAGTACTTC. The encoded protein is CSVTVGNIQYF.

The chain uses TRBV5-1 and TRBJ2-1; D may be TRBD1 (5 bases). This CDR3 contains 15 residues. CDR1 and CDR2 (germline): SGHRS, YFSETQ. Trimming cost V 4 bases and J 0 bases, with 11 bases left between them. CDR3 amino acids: CASSLDTASYNEQFF. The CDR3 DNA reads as TGCGCCAGCAGCCTGGACACAGCCTCCTACAATGAGCAGTTCTTC.

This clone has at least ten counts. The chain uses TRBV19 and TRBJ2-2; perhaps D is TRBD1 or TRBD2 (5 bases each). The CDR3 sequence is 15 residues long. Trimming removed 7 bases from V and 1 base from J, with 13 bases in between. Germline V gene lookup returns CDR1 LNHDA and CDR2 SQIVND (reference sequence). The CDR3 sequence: CASKMDGGNTGELFF. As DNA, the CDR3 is TGTGCCAGTAAGATGGATGGGGGGAACACCGGGGAGCTGTTTTTT. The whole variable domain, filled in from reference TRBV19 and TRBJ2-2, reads DGGITQSPKYLFRKEGQNVTLSCEQNLNHDAMYWYRQDPGQGLRLIYYSQIVNDFQKGDIAEGYSVSREKKESFPLTVTSAQKNPTAFYLCASKMDGGNTGELFFGEGSRLTVL.

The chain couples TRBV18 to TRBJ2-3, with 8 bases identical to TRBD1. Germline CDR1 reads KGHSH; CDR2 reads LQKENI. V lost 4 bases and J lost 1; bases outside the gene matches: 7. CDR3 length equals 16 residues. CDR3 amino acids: CASSQQGARGTDTQYF. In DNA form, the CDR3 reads TGTGCCAGCTCACAGCAGGGGGCCCGAGGCACAGATACGCAGTATTTT.

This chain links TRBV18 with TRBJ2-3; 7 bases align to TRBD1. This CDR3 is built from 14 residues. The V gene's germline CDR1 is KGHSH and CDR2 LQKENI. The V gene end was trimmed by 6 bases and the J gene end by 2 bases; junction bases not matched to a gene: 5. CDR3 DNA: TGTGCCAGCTCGGGGACAGAATACACAGATACGCAGTATTTT. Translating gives CASSGTEYTDTQYF. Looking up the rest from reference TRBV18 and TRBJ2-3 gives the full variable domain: NAGVMQNPRHLVRRRGQEARLRCSPMKGHSHVYWYRQLPEEGLKFMVYLQKENIIDESGMPKERFSAEFPKEGPSILRIQQVVRGDSAAYFCASSGTEYTDTQYFGPGTRLTVL.

CDR3: CASSPSGTTYGYTF. Written as DNA, the CDR3 is TGTGCCAGCAGTCCATCTGGGACAACCTATGGCTACACCTTC. J is TRBJ1-2 and V is TRBV6-5; D may be TRBD1 (6 bases). The CDR3 sequence is 14 residues long. Between the trimmed V and J ends, which lost 5 bases and 4 bases, there was a span of 14 bases. Germline CDR1 MNHEY, CDR2 SVGAGI.

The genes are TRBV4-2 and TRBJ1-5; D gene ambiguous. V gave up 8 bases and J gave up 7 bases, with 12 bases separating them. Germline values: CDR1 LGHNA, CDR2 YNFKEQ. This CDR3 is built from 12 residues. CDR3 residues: CASGEGGQPQHF. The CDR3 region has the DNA TGTGCCAGCGGTGAGGGAGGCCAGCCCCAGCATTTT.

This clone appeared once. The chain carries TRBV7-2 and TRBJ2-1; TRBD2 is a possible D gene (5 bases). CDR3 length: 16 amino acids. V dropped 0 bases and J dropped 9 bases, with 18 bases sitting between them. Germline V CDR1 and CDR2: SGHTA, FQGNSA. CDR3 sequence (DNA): TGTGCCAGCAGCTTAGCGGTGGCCTCTCGAGGAGGTGAGCAGTTCTTC. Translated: CASSLAVASRGGEQFF.

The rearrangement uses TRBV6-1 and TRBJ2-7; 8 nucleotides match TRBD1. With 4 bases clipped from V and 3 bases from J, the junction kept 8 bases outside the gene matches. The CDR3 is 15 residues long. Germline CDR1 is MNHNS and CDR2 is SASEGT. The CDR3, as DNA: TGTGCCAGCAGTGGCCCGGACAGGGCGGACTACGAGCAGTACTTC. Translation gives CASSGPDRADYEQYF.

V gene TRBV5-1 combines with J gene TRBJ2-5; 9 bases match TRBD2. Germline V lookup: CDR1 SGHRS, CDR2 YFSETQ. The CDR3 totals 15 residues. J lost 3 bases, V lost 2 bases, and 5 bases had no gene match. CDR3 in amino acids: CASSLVLAGKETQYF. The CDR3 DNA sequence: TGCGCCAGCAGCTTAGTACTAGCGGGTAAAGAGACCCAGTACTTC.

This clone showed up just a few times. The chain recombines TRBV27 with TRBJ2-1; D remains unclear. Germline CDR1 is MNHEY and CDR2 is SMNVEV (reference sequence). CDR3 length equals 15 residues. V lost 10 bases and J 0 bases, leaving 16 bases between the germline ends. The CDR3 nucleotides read TGTGCCACCCGCGAAGGTGGGTCCTCCTACAATGAGCAGTTCTTC. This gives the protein CATREGGSSYNEQFF.

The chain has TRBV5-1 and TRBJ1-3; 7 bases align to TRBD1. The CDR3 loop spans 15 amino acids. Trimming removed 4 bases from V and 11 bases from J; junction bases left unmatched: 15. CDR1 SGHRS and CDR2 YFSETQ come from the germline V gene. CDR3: CASSPGDRDLSSIYF. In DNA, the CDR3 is TGCGCCAGCAGCCCTGGGGACAGAGACCTTTCTTCCATATATTTT. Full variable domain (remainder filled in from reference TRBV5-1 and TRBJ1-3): KAGVTQTPRYLIKTRGQQVTLSCSPISGHRSVSWYQQTPGQGLQFLFEYFSETQRNKGNFPGRFSGRQFSNSRSEMNVSTLELGDSALYLCASSPGDRDLSSIYFGEGSWLTVV.

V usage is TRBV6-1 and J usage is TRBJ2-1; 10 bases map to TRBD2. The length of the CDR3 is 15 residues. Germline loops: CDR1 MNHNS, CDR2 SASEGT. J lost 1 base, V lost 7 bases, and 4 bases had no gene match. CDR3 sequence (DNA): TGTGCCAGCATCCTAGCGGGAGCATCCTACAATGAGCAGTTCTTC. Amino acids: CASILAGASYNEQFF.

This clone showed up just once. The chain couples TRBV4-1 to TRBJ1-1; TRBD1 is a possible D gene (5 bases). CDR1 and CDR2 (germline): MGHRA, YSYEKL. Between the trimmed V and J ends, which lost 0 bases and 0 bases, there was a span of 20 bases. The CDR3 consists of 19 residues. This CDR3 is CASSQDSWGDRPLNTEAFF. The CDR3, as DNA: TGCGCCAGCAGCCAAGATAGTTGGGGAGACAGACCCTTGAACACTGAAGCTTTCTTT.

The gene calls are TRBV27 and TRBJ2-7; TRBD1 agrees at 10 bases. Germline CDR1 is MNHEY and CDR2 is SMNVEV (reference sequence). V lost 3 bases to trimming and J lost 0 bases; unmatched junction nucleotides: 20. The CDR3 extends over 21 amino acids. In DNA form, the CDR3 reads TGTGCCAGCAGTTTCGCGAAAGGGACAGGGGTCACCCGGGCCCTCTCCTACGAGCAGTACTTC. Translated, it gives CASSFAKGTGVTRALSYEQYF.

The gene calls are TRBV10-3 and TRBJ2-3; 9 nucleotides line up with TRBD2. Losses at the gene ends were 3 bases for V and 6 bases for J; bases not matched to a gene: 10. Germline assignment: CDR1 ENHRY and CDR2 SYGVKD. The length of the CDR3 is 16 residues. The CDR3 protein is CAISDTLGLASDTQYF. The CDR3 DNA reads TGTGCCATCAGTGACACCCTTGGACTAGCGTCGGATACGCAGTATTTT.

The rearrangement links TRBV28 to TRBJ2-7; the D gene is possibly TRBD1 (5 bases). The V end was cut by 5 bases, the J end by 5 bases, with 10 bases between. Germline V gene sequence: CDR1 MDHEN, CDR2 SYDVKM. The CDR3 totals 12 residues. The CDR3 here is CASSVTDHEQYF. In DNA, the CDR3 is TGTGCCAGCAGTGTGACAGACCACGAGCAGTACTTC.

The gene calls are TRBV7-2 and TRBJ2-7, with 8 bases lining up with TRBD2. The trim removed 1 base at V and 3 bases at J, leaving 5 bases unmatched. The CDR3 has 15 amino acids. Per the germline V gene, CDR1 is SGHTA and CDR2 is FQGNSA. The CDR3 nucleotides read TGTGCCAGCAGCTTAGATCAGCGGGAGATCTACGAGCAGTACTTC. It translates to CASSLDQREIYEQYF.

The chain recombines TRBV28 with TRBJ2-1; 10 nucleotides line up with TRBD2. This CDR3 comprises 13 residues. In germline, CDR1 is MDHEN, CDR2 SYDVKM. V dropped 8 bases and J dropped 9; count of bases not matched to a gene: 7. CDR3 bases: TGTGCCAGCGGGCTAGCGGGAGTCAGTGAGCAGTTCTTC. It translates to CASGLAGVSEQFF.

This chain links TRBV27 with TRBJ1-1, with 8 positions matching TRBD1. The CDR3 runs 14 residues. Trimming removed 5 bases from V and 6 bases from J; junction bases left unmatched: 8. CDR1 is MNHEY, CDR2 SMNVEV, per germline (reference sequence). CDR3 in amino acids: CASSSQGARAEAFF. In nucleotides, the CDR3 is TGTGCCAGCAGTAGTCAGGGGGCGCGCGCTGAAGCTTTCTTT.